This T cell receptor (beta chain) was retrieved from a study of cytomegalovirus exposure and HLA in healthy donors. General study points: TRBV6-2, TRBV6-3 and some other V segments were unresolvable in 87-base-pair reads. According to a later analysis, most TCR beta chains associated with CMV appeared HLA-restricted. High sensitivity and specificity were reportedly achieved when the classifier diagnosed cytomegalovirus status.

Turning to this clone: What it binds is unknown.

PCR primers comprised 60 Vbeta and 13 Jbeta primers. Methods used by the authors: Among the unique TCR beta chains that a later analysis counted, about 85 million in all, 10 million to 13 million were shared. The protocol was immunoSEQ multiplex PCR, while the TCRdb copy is restricted to in-frame clones and leaves out a portion. The D gene and trimming were derived from the DNA, and the V and J assignments and clone size from that table. The sample lists 130,000 to 150,000 clones, less than 85% occurring once. Germline CDR1 and CDR2: SGHRS and YFSETQ. The V end was cut by 0 bases, the J end by 1 base, with 13 bases between. The CDR3 runs 16 residues.

Input material: PBMCs. This sequence was found in a woman between 45 and 60 years old in good health and CMV-seropositive. The genes are TRBV5-1 and TRBJ2-5; D is possibly TRBD1 (6 bases). DNA for the CDR3: TGCGCCAGCAGCTTGGCAGGGGCGCACATCCAAGAGACCCAGTACTTC. As protein: CASSLAGAHIQETQYF.